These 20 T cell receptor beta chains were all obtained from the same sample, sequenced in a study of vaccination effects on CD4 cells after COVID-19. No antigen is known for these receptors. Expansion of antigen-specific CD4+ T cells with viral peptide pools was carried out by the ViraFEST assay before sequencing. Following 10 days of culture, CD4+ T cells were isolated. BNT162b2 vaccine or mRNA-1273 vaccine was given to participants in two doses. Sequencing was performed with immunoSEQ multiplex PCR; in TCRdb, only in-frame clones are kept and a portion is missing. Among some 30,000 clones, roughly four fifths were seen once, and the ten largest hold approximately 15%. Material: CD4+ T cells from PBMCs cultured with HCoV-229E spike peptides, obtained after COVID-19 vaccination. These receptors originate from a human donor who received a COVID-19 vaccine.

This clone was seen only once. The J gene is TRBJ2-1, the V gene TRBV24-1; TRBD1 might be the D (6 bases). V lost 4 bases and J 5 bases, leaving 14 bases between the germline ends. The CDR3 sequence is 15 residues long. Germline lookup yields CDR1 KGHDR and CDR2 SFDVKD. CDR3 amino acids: CATSDLGQHHNEQFF. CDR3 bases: TGTGCCACCAGTGACCTTGGACAGCACCACAATGAGCAGTTCTTC.

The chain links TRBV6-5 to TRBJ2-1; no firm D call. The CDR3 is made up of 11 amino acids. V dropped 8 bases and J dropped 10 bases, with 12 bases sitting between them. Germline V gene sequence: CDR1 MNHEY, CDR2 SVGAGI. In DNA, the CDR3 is TGTGCCAGCGTTTTCCTCCGGGAGCAGTTCTTC. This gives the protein CASVFLREQFF.

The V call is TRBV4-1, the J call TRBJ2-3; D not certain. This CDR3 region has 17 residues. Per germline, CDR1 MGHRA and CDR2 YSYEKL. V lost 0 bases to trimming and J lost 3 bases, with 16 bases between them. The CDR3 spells CASSQDQQRVRTDTQYF. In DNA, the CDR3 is TGCGCCAGCAGCCAAGATCAGCAGCGTGTGCGTACAGATACGCAGTATTTT.

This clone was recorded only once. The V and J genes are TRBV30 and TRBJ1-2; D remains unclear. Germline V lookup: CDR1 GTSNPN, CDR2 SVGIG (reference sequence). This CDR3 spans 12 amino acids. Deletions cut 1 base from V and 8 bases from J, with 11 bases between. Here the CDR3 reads CAWSAYNSGYTF. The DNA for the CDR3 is TGTGCCTGGAGTGCTTACAACAGCGGCTACACCTTC.

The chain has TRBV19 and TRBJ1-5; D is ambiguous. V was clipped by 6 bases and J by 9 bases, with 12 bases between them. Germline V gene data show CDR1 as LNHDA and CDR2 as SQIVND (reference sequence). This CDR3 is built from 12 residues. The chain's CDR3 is CASSVSSLPQHF. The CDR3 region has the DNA TGTGCCAGTAGCGTTAGCAGTTTGCCCCAGCATTTT.

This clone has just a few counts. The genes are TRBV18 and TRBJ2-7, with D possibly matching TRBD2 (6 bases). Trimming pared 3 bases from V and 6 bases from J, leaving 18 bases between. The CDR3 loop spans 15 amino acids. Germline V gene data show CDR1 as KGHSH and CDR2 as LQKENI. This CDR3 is CASSPLEGPSFEQYF. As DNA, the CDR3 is TGTGCCAGCTCACCTCTGGAGGGGCCCTCTTTCGAGCAGTACTTC.

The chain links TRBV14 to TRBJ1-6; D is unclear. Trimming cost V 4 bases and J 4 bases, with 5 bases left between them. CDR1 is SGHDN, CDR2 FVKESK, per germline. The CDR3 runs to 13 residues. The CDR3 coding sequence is TGTGCCAGCAGCCTCACATATAATTCACCCCTCCACTTT. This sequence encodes CASSLTYNSPLHF.

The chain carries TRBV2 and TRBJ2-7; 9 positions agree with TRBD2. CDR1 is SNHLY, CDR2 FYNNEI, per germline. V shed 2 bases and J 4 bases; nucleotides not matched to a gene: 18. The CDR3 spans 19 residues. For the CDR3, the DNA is TGTGCCAGCAGTGAAAGGGTGCTAGCGGGAACCCGGGGGGGTTACGAGCAGTACTTC. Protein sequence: CASSERVLAGTRGGYEQYF.

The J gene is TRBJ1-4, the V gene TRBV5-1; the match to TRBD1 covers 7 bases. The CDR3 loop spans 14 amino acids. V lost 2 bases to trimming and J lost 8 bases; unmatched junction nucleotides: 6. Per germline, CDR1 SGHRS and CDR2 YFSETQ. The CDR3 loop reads CASSFGQDGEKLFF. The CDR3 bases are TGCGCCAGCAGCTTCGGACAGGATGGGGAAAAACTGTTTTTT.

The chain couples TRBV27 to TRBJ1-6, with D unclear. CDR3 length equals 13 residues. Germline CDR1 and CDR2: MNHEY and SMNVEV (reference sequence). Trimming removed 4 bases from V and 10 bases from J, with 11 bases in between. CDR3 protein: CASSSALPSPLHF. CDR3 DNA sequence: TGTGCCAGCAGTTCAGCTCTGCCATCACCCCTCCACTTT.

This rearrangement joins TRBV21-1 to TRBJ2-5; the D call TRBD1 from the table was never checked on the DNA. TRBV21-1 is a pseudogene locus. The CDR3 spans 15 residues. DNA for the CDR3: TGTGCCAGCTTATCCGGACAGGGGGCTTCGGAGACCCAGTACTTC. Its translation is CASLSGQGASETQYF.

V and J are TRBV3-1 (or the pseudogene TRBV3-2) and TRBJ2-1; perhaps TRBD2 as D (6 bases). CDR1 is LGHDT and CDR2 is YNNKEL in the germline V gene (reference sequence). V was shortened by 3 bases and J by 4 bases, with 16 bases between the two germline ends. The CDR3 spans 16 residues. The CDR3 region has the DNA TGTGCCAGCAGCCACATCCGGGGGAAACAATACAATGAGCAGTTCTTC. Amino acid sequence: CASSHIRGKQYNEQFF.

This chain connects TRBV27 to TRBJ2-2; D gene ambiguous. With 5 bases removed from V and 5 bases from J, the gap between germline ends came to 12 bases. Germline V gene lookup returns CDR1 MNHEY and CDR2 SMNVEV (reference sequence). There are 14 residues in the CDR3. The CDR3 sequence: CASSVQYWTGELFF. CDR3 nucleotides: TGTGCCAGCAGTGTACAGTACTGGACCGGGGAGCTGTTTTTT.

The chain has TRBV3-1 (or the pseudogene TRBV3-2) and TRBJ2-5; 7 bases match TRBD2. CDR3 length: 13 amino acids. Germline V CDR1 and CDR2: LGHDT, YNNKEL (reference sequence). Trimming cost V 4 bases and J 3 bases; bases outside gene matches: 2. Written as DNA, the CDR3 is TGTGCCAGCAGCCCGGGACTAAAAGAGACCCAGTACTTC. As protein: CASSPGLKETQYF.

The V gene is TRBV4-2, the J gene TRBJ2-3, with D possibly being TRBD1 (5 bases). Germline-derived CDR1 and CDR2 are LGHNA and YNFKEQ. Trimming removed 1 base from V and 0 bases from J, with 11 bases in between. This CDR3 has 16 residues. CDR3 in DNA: TGTGCCAGCAGCCAAGTTGGGGCCTCTAGCACAGATACGCAGTATTTT. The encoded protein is CASSQVGASSTDTQYF.

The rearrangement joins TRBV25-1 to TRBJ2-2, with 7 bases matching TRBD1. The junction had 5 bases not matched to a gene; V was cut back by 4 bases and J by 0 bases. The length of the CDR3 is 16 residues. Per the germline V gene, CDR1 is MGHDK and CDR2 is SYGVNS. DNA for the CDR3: TGTGCCAGCAGTGCCGACAGGGCTCCGAACACCGGGGAGCTGTTTTTT. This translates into CASSADRAPNTGELFF. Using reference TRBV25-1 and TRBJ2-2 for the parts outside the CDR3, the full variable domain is EADIYQTPRYLVIGTGKKITLECSQTMGHDKMYWYQQDPGMELHLIHYSYGVNSTEKGDLSSESTVSRIRTEHFPLTLESARPSHTSQYLCASSADRAPNTGELFFGEGSRLTVL.

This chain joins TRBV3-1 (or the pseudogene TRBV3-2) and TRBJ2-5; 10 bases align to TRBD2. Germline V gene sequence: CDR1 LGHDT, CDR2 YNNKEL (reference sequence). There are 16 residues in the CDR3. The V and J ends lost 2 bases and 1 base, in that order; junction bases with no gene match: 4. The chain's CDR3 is CASSQRAGGVQETQYF. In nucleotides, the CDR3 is TGTGCCAGCAGCCAACGAGCGGGGGGGGTCCAAGAGACCCAGTACTTC.

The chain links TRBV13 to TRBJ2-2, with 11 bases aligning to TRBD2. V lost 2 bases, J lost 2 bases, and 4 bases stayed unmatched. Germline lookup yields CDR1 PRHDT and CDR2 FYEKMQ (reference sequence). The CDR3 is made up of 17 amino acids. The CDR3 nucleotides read TGTGCCAGCAGCTTAAGAACTAGCGGGAGCAACACCGGGGAGCTGTTTTTT. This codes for CASSLRTSGSNTGELFF.

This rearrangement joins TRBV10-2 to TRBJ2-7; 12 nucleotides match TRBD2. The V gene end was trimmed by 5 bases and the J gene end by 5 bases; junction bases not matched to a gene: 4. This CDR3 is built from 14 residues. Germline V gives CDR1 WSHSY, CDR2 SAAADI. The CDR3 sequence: CASSLAGGPDEQYF. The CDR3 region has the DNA TGCGCCAGCAGTCTAGCGGGAGGGCCTGACGAGCAGTACTTC.

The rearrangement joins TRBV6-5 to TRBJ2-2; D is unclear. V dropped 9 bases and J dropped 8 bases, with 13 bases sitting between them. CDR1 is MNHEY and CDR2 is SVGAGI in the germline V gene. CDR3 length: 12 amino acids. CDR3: CASYKRRGELFF. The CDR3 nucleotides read TGTGCCAGTTACAAAAGAAGAGGGGAGCTGTTTTTT.